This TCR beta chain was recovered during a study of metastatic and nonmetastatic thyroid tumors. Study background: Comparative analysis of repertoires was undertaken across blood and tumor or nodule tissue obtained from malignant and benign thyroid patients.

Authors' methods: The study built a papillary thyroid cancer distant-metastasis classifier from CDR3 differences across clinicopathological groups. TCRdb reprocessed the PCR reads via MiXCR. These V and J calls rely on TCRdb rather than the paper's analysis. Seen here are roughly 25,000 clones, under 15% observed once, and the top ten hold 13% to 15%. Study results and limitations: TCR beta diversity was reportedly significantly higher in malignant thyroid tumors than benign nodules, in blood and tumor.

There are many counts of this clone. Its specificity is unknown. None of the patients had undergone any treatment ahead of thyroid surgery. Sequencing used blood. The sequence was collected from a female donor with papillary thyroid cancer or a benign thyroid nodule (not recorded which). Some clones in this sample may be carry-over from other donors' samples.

CDR3 nucleotide sequence: TGCGCCAGCAGCCAACACCCCCGGGACAGGGTTAATGAGCAGTTCTTC. It specifies CASSQHPRDRVNEQFF. The chain couples TRBV4-1 to TRBJ2-1, with 9 nucleotides matching TRBD1. Per the germline V gene, CDR1 is MGHRA and CDR2 is YSYEKL. Trimming cost V 2 bases and J 7 bases; bases outside gene matches: 9. The CDR3 has 16 residues.